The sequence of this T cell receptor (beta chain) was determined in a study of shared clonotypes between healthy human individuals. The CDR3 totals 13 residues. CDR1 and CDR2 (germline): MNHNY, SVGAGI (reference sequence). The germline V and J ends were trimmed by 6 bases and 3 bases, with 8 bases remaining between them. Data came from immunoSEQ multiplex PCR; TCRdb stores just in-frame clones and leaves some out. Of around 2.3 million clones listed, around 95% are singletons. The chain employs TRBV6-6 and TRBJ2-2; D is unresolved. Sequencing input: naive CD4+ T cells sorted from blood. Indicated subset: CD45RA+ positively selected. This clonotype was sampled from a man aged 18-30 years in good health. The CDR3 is CASRVMDTGELFF. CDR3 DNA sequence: TGTGCCAGCAGGGTAATGGACACCGGGGAGCTGTTTTTT.